The 28 T cell receptor beta chains below were found in one sample sequenced in a study of blood T cell repertoires in COVID-19. Assay used: immunoSEQ multiplex PCR; TCRdb lists only in-frame clones, some missing. The sample lists roughly 280,000 clones; around 86% were seen once. The specimen sequenced was peripheral blood. These receptors all come from a young man with active or convalescent COVID-19.

J is TRBJ1-1 and V is TRBV18; perhaps TRBD1 as D (5 bases). Germline CDR1 and CDR2: KGHSH and LQKENI. V dropped 0 bases and J dropped 12 bases, with 14 bases sitting between them. The CDR3 sequence is 13 residues long. CDR3 bases: TGTGCCAGCTCACCACCCGGGCAGGGTCGTCCTTTCTTT. Translating it yields CASSPPGQGRPFF.

The chain employs TRBV7-3 and TRBJ1-1, with 8 bases that match TRBD1. Germline CDR1 reads SGHTA; CDR2 reads FQGTGA. The CDR3 is 13 residues long. Trimming at V came to 5 bases and at J to 7 bases, leaving 6 bases not matched to a gene. CDR3 in amino acids: CASSIGQGHEAFF. The CDR3 DNA reads as TGTGCCAGCAGCATCGGACAGGGTCATGAAGCTTTCTTT.

This chain links TRBV27 with TRBJ1-6; 9 bases map to TRBD1. The germline V gene encodes CDR1 MNHEY and CDR2 SMNVEV (reference sequence). V lost 2 bases to trimming and J lost 16 bases; unmatched junction nucleotides: 3. The CDR3 runs 12 residues. The chain's CDR3 is CASSLKGQGLHF. The CDR3, as DNA: TGTGCCAGCAGTTTAAAGGGACAGGGTCTCCACTTT.

The chain is built from TRBV6-5 and TRBJ1-5; weak D call: TRBD1 (5 bases). CDR1 is MNHEY, CDR2 SVGAGI, per germline. V was clipped by 3 bases and J by 6 bases, with 15 bases between them. The CDR3 has 15 amino acids. The CDR3 here is CASSYLVGAIQPQHF. The CDR3 DNA sequence: TGTGCCAGCAGTTATTTGGTAGGGGCCATTCAGCCCCAGCATTTT.

The V and J genes are TRBV19 and TRBJ1-6; D gene uncertain. V shed 6 bases and J shed 5 bases, with 11 bases lying between them. CDR3 size: 14 residues. The germline V gene encodes CDR1 LNHDA and CDR2 SQIVND (reference sequence). In nucleotides, the CDR3 is TGTGCCAGTAGCCCAGGTTTCCATAATTCACCCCTCCACTTT. Protein sequence: CASSPGFHNSPLHF. Looking up the rest from reference TRBV19 and TRBJ1-6 gives the full variable domain: DGGITQSPKYLFRKEGQNVTLSCEQNLNHDAMYWYRQDPGQGLRLIYYSQIVNDFQKGDIAEGYSVSREKKESFPLTVTSAQKNPTAFYLCASSPGFHNSPLHFGNGTRLTVT.

About this clone: Compared with germline, one end of the junction differs, possibly owing to a read error. This chain connects TRBV12-3 or TRBV12-4 to TRBJ1-2, with D unclear. The CDR3 extends over 8 amino acids. Here the CDR3 reads CASSLGVF. CDR3 sequence (DNA): TGTGCCAGCAGTTTAGGCGTCTTC.

V gene TRBV29-1 combines with J gene TRBJ2-1; 8 bases map to TRBD1. V lost 7 bases, J lost 7 bases, and 9 bases stayed unmatched. The CDR3 consists of 13 residues. Germline values: CDR1 SQVTM, CDR2 ANQGSEA. The DNA for the CDR3 is TGCAGCGAGAGGACAGGGACGGTTAATGAGCAGTTCTTC. This gives the protein CSERTGTVNEQFF.

This chain joins TRBV24-1 and TRBJ1-6; tentatively, D is TRBD1 (5 bases). V gave up 3 bases and J gave up 14 bases, with 13 bases separating them. Germline-derived CDR1 and CDR2 are KGHDR and SFDVKD. The CDR3 covers 13 residues. CDR3 region: CATSDIGGGTLHF. Here the CDR3 DNA reads TGTGCCACCAGTGATATCGGGGGTGGCACCCTCCACTTT.

Here the CDR3 reads CASSLSFRGDEQYF. As DNA, the CDR3 is TGTGCCAGCAGTTTATCGTTCAGGGGGGACGAGCAGTACTTC. The V call is TRBV27, the J call TRBJ2-7; maybe TRBD1 (7 bases). V shed 0 bases and J shed 5 bases, with 11 bases lying between them. This CDR3 is built from 14 residues. Germline CDR1 reads MNHEY; CDR2 reads SMNVEV (reference sequence).

V and J are TRBV2 and TRBJ1-5; TRBD1 matches 9 bases. The CDR3 has 14 residues. Trimming cost V 7 bases and J 4 bases; bases outside gene matches: 5. The germline gives CDR1 SNHLY, CDR2 FYNNEI. The CDR3 region has the DNA TGTGCCAGCATCCTGGACAGGGGAAATCAGCCCCAGCATTTT. Translating it yields CASILDRGNQPQHF.

The V and J genes are TRBV19 and TRBJ2-5; D gene ambiguous. Germline V CDR1 and CDR2: LNHDA, SQIVND (reference sequence). V shed 4 bases and J shed 5 bases, with 14 bases lying between them. The CDR3 runs 14 residues. CDR3 DNA sequence: TGTGCCAGTAGTACAACCCAGTTATTGGAGACCCAGTACTTC. This encodes CASSTTQLLETQYF.

The chain employs TRBV6-5 and TRBJ1-2; weak D call: TRBD1 (5 bases). Per germline, CDR1 MNHEY and CDR2 SVGAGI. This CDR3 region has 14 residues. V lost 2 bases to trimming and J lost 4 bases, with 11 bases between them. The CDR3: CASSYATEFYGYTF. The CDR3 nucleotides read TGTGCCAGCAGTTACGCGACAGAGTTCTATGGCTACACCTTC.

This clone is a singleton in its sample. The chain combines TRBV12-3 or TRBV12-4 with TRBJ1-1, with 7 bases matching TRBD1. With 5 bases clipped from V and 12 bases from J, the junction kept 9 bases outside the gene matches. This CDR3 contains 12 residues. The CDR3 loop reads CASSLRGLETFF. The CDR3 DNA sequence: TGTGCCAGCAGTCTAAGGGGGCTCGAGACTTTCTTT.

This clone was observed a few times. The CDR3 protein is CASSEAGQGSETQYF. CDR3 coding DNA: TGCGCCAGCAGTGAAGCGGGACAGGGTAGCGAGACCCAGTACTTC. The chain carries TRBV10-2 and TRBJ2-5; 9 bases are shared with TRBD1. The CDR3 totals 15 residues. Trimming removed 3 bases from V and 5 bases from J; junction bases left unmatched: 7. Germline loops: CDR1 WSHSY, CDR2 SAAADI.

This chain connects TRBV21-1 to TRBJ1-2; the DNA was not compared with TRBD1, the D call given in the table. TRBV21-1 is a pseudogene locus. This CDR3 spans 16 amino acids. CDR3 amino acids: CASSISRGEANYGYTF. CDR3 DNA: TGTGCCAGCAGCATTTCCAGGGGGGAGGCTAACTATGGCTACACCTTC.

The chain carries TRBV2 and TRBJ2-1; D is possibly TRBD1 (6 bases). V was trimmed by 6 bases and J by 8 bases, leaving 14 bases between them. The CDR3 spans 13 residues. The germline CDR1 and CDR2 sequences are SNHLY and FYNNEI. CDR3 loop: CASSRWTVDEQFF. DNA for the CDR3: TGTGCCAGCAGCCGATGGACAGTCGATGAGCAGTTCTTC.

The chain employs TRBV24-1 and TRBJ1-5, with D perhaps TRBD1 (5 bases). The CDR3 sequence is 14 residues long. Looked up from germline, CDR1 is KGHDR and CDR2 is SFDVKD. Trimming took 4 bases from V and 2 from J, leaving 8 bases between them. In nucleotides, the CDR3 is TGTGCCACCAGTGACCTGACAGGCAATCAGCCCCAGCATTTT. Amino acid sequence: CATSDLTGNQPQHF.

This chain joins TRBV28 and TRBJ1-2, with no clear D. Trimming removed 2 bases at V and 4 bases at J, with 20 bases between. The CDR3 sequence is 17 residues long. Germline CDR1 MDHEN, CDR2 SYDVKM. The CDR3 DNA reads TGTGCCAGCAGTTTACCCTCTTCCGGTGGAGACCCCTATGGCTACACCTTC. Amino acid sequence: CASSLPSSGGDPYGYTF.

The rearrangement joins TRBV7-9 to TRBJ2-7; D perhaps matches TRBD2 (6 bases). The germline CDR1 and CDR2 sequences are SEHNR and FQNEAQ (reference sequence). This CDR3 spans 15 amino acids. Trimming pared 4 bases from V and 2 bases from J, leaving 15 bases between. In DNA, the CDR3 is TGTGCCAGCAGCTCCGCCGGGACTGGGCCCTACGAGCAGTACTTC. Amino acids: CASSSAGTGPYEQYF. The full variable domain, rest sourced from reference TRBV7-9 and TRBJ2-7, is DTGVSQNPRHKITKRGQNVTFRCDPISEHNRLYWYRQTLGQGPEFLTYFQNEAQLEKSRLLSDRFSAERPKGSFSTLEIQRTEQGDSAMYLCASSSAGTGPYEQYFGPGTRLTVT.

In regard to this clone: Other DNA sequences from this sample encode an identical CDR3 as well. The chain carries TRBV2 and TRBJ1-5; TRBD1 matches at 7 bases. V lost 6 bases, J lost 4 bases, and 3 bases stayed unmatched. The V gene's germline CDR1 is SNHLY and CDR2 FYNNEI. The CDR3 spans 13 residues. This CDR3 is CASSEQGNQPQHF. CDR3 sequence (DNA): TGTGCCAGCAGCGAACAGGGGAATCAGCCCCAGCATTTT.

The chain links TRBV11-2 to TRBJ1-1, with a possible D match to TRBD1 (6 bases). This CDR3 region has 13 residues. The germline V gene has CDR1 SGHAT and CDR2 FQNNGV. The V end was cut by 6 bases, the J end by 1 base, with 9 bases between. The CDR3 spells CASSGDTNTEAFF. In nucleotides, the CDR3 is TGTGCCAGCAGTGGGGACACGAACACTGAAGCTTTCTTT.

This clone was detected only a few times. V usage is TRBV9 and J usage is TRBJ2-2, with TRBD2 identical over 8 bases. V was pared by 7 bases and J by 4 bases, with 3 bases of the junction left unmatched. CDR1 is SGDLS, CDR2 YYNGEE, per germline. This CDR3 has 13 residues. CDR3 protein: CASRGGSTGELFF. The CDR3 bases are TGTGCCAGCCGGGGGGGTTCCACCGGGGAGCTGTTTTTT. The variable domain in full, with the rest retrieved from reference TRBV9 and TRBJ2-2, is DSGVTQTPKHLITATGQRVTLRCSPRSGDLSVYWYQQSLDQGLQFLIQYYNGEERAKGNILERFSAQQFPDLHSELNLSSLELGDSALYFCASRGGSTGELFFGEGSRLTVL.

This chain connects TRBV6-2 or TRBV6-3 to TRBJ2-3, with TRBD2 matching 9 bases. Unmatched junction bases numbered 4, after V lost 5 bases and J lost 4 bases. The length of the CDR3 is 14 residues. Germline V gene data show CDR1 as MNHEY and CDR2 as SVGEGT. The CDR3, as DNA: TGTGCCAGCAGTCCGGGACTAGCTTCAGATACGCAGTATTTT. Its protein product is CASSPGLASDTQYF.

J is TRBJ2-5 and V is TRBV5-1; D unresolved. Germline V gene sequence: CDR1 SGHRS, CDR2 YFSETQ. The CDR3 consists of 14 residues. Trimming took off 0 bases at V and 5 bases at J, with 11 bases between the two ends. The CDR3 coding sequence is TGCGCCAGCAGCTTGGGACCAGGTGTGGAGACCCAGTACTTC. Its protein product is CASSLGPGVETQYF. The variable domain in full, with the rest retrieved from reference TRBV5-1 and TRBJ2-5, is KAGVTQTPRYLIKTRGQQVTLSCSPISGHRSVSWYQQTPGQGLQFLFEYFSETQRNKGNFPGRFSGRQFSNSRSEMNVSTLELGDSALYLCASSLGPGVETQYFGPGTRLLVL.

This clone showed up just once. This chain uses TRBV7-8 with TRBJ2-5; a weak D match, TRBD1 (6 bases). The germline V and J ends were trimmed by 5 bases and 5 bases, with 12 bases remaining between them. Germline CDR1 reads SGHVS; CDR2 reads FQNEAQ. This CDR3 is built from 13 residues. The DNA of the CDR3 is TGTGCCAGCAGCCCCCAAACAGGGGAGACCCAGTACTTC. Protein sequence: CASSPQTGETQYF.

The J gene is TRBJ2-1, the V gene TRBV18, with a possible D match to TRBD1 (5 bases). The CDR3 consists of 16 residues. CDR1 and CDR2 from the germline V gene are KGHSH and LQKENI. Trimming cost V 4 bases and J 0 bases, with 13 bases left between them. CDR3 in DNA: TGTGCCAGCTCACGGTGGGGCAGTTTCTCCTACAATGAGCAGTTCTTC. Translating gives CASSRWGSFSYNEQFF. Drawing the rest from reference TRBV18 and TRBJ2-1, the complete variable domain is NAGVMQNPRHLVRRRGQEARLRCSPMKGHSHVYWYRQLPEEGLKFMVYLQKENIIDESGMPKERFSAEFPKEGPSILRIQQVVRGDSAAYFCASSRWGSFSYNEQFFGPGTRLTVL.

The chain employs TRBV28 and TRBJ1-3, with D perhaps matching TRBD1 (6 bases). This CDR3 is 15 amino acids long. Trimming left V 5 bases short and J 4 bases short, with 15 bases between. The germline V gene encodes CDR1 MDHEN and CDR2 SYDVKM. The CDR3 is CASSLTGFGGNTIYF. As DNA, the CDR3 is TGTGCCAGCAGTCTTACAGGGTTTGGCGGAAACACCATATATTTT.

The chain uses TRBV28 and TRBJ2-7, with TRBD1 identical over 9 bases. Germline CDR1 and CDR2: MDHEN and SYDVKM. The V gene end was trimmed by 5 bases and the J gene end by 3 bases; junction bases not matched to a gene: 2. This CDR3 has 13 amino acids. The CDR3 DNA reads as TGTGCCAGCAGTGAGGGACAGGGCTACGAGCAGTACTTC. Its protein product is CASSEGQGYEQYF.